The 5 T cell receptor beta chains below were found in one sample sequenced in a study of early T cells in non-severe SARS-CoV-2 infection. TCRdb passed the 5' RACE reads through MiXCR, listing each CDR3 protein once. The profile covers more than 60,000 distinct CDR3 sequences, with 13% appearing a single time and about 6.1% taken by the ten largest. Specimen: whole blood. The source is an adult who was a healthcare worker with PCR-confirmed SARS-CoV-2 infection or an uninfected control (not recorded which).

This clonotype turned up a few times. The CDR3 region has the DNA TGCGCCAGCAGCTTCGGACAGGGTGGAAGCTACGAGCAGTACTTC. Translation: CASSFGQGGSYEQYF. The chain uses TRBV5-1 and TRBJ2-7, with 8 bases that match TRBD1. This CDR3 is 15 amino acids long. Per the germline V gene, CDR1 is SGHRS and CDR2 is YFSETQ. The V and J ends lost 2 bases and 3 bases, in that order; junction bases with no gene match: 7.

The chain recombines TRBV29-1 with TRBJ2-3; D gene uncertain. Germline V gene data show CDR1 as SQVTM and CDR2 as ANQGSEA. Trimming took 5 bases from V and 5 from J, leaving 5 bases between them. This CDR3 region has 10 residues. The CDR3 here is CSVRGDTQYF. CDR3 bases: TGCAGCGTTAGAGGAGATACGCAGTATTTT.

This clonotype was seen ten or more times. The chain links TRBV12-3 or TRBV12-4 to TRBJ1-1; maybe TRBD1 (6 bases). The CDR3 spans 14 residues. Deletions cut 2 bases from V and 3 bases from J, with 10 bases between. The CDR3 DNA follows: TGTGCCAGCAGTTTAATAGGGGGGGACACTGAAGCTTTCTTT. Its translation is CASSLIGGDTEAFF.

J is TRBJ2-5 and V is TRBV12-5; no definite D call. V was clipped by 5 bases and J by 5 bases, with 12 bases between them. Per germline, CDR1 LGHNT and CDR2 FRNRAP. There are 13 residues in the CDR3. The CDR3 is CASGTDILETQYF. The CDR3, as DNA: TGTGCTAGTGGTACAGACATTTTGGAGACCCAGTACTTC. The entire variable domain, with the rest obtained from reference TRBV12-5 and TRBJ2-5, is as follows: DARVTQTPRHKVTEMGQEVTMRCQPILGHNTVFWYRQTMMQGLELLAYFRNRAPLDDSGMPKDRFSAEMPDATLATLKIQPSEPRDSAVYFCASGTDILETQYFGPGTRLLVL.

This clonotype counts as large (0.1 to 1%). Written as DNA, the CDR3 is TGTGCCAGCGTGCTAGGAACTCTTTCCTACAATGAGCAGTTCTTC. This encodes CASVLGTLSYNEQFF. The chain is built from TRBV2 and TRBJ2-1; no firm D call. This CDR3 is 15 amino acids long. The germline V gene has CDR1 SNHLY and CDR2 FYNNEI. The V end was cut by 8 bases, the J end by 1 base, with 15 bases between.